Following are 31 T cell receptor beta chains from one sample sequenced in a study of blood T cell repertoires in COVID-19. Profiling relied on immunoSEQ multiplex PCR, and the TCRdb table lists in-frame clones only, not all of them. The sample carries roughly 180,000 clones, approximately 86% recorded once. The sequenced sample consisted of peripheral blood. These receptors were taken from a man aged 70 or older with active or convalescent COVID-19.

This clone was seen once. The chain recombines TRBV4-3 with TRBJ2-1; 10 nucleotides line up with TRBD1. J was trimmed by 9 bases and V by 0 bases; bases with no gene match: 2. Germline V gene data show CDR1 as LGHNA and CDR2 as YSLEER. This CDR3 spans 14 amino acids. The CDR3 nucleotides read TGCGCCAGCAGCCAAGAGACAGGGGGCAGTGAGCAGTTCTTC. It is translated as CASSQETGGSEQFF.

The V call is TRBV10-3, the J call TRBJ1-3; D not resolved. CDR3 length equals 12 residues. The germline V and J ends were trimmed by 6 bases and 0 bases, with 3 bases remaining between them. CDR1 is ENHRY and CDR2 is SYGVKD in the germline V gene. CDR3 coding DNA: TGTGCCATCAGGAGCTCTGGAAACACCATATATTTT. As protein: CAIRSSGNTIYF.

This rearrangement joins TRBV28 to TRBJ1-1; D not certain. Germline assignment: CDR1 MDHEN and CDR2 SYDVKM. Trimming removed 5 bases from V and 1 base from J, with 23 bases in between. This CDR3 is built from 18 residues. The CDR3 DNA sequence: TGTGCCAGCAGTCGGTGGCTAGATACTGTTTCTAGGAACACTGAAGCTTTCTTT. This gives the protein CASSRWLDTVSRNTEAFF.

The sample holds one count of this clone. V and J are TRBV29-1 and TRBJ2-4; perhaps TRBD2 as D (6 bases). The CDR3 has 13 amino acids. Germline V gene data show CDR1 as SQVTM and CDR2 as ANQGSEA. Trimming left V 1 base short and J 6 bases short, with 10 bases between. The CDR3 nucleotides read TGCAGCGTTGAAGGGGAGGTCGGAAACATTCAGTACTTC. Its translation is CSVEGEVGNIQYF.

The chain is built from TRBV9 and TRBJ2-1, with 14 bases lining up with TRBD2. This CDR3 has 17 residues. With V trimmed by 0 bases and J by 7 bases, 6 bases remained unmatched. In germline, CDR1 is SGDLS, CDR2 YYNGEE. DNA of the CDR3: TGTGCCAGCAGCGTAGCCGGGACTAGCGGGAGTGGAAATGAGCAGTTCTTC. This encodes CASSVAGTSGSGNEQFF.

The chain links TRBV2 to TRBJ2-2, with 9 nucleotides matching TRBD1. Germline V gene lookup returns CDR1 SNHLY and CDR2 FYNNEI. Trimming removed 6 bases from V and 5 bases from J; junction bases left unmatched: 7. The CDR3 is 15 residues long. CDR3 bases: TGTGCCAGCAGACCAACAGGGGGCAGGACCGGGGAGCTGTTTTTT. Translation: CASRPTGGRTGELFF.

This chain uses TRBV6-6 with TRBJ1-1; D possibly corresponds to TRBD1 (5 bases). CDR1 is MNHNY and CDR2 is SVGAGI in the germline V gene (reference sequence). The CDR3 has 12 residues. V lost 6 bases and J 5 bases, leaving 10 bases between the germline ends. The CDR3: CASRYQGTEAFF. Written as DNA, the CDR3 is TGTGCCAGCAGATACCAGGGAACTGAAGCTTTCTTT.

The chain recombines TRBV28 with TRBJ2-2, with unresolved D. Germline V gives CDR1 MDHEN, CDR2 SYDVKM. V was trimmed by 5 bases and J by 8 bases, leaving 9 bases between them. The CDR3 runs 12 residues. CDR3 region: CASSPVKGELFF. The DNA for the CDR3 is TGTGCCAGCAGTCCTGTAAAAGGGGAGCTGTTTTTT.

The V gene is TRBV24-1, the J gene TRBJ2-5; the match to TRBD1 covers 10 bases. V was pared by 2 bases and J by 5 bases, with 13 bases of the junction left unmatched. The CDR3 consists of 18 residues. CDR1 and CDR2 from the germline V gene are KGHDR and SFDVKD. CDR3 in DNA: TGTGCCACCAGTGATTCTCGACTCAGACAGGGGGCTAGGGAGACCCAGTACTTC. It specifies CATSDSRLRQGARETQYF.

In DNA form, the CDR3 reads TGCGCCAGCAGCCTCGGACAATTGAGTGGCACAGATACGCAGTATTTT. It yields the protein CASSLGQLSGTDTQYF. V gene TRBV5-1 combines with J gene TRBJ2-3, with a possible D match to TRBD1 (5 bases). There are 16 residues in the CDR3. Trimming took off 4 bases at V and 1 base at J, with 16 bases between the two ends. CDR1 and CDR2 from the germline V gene are SGHRS and YFSETQ.

J is TRBJ1-3 and V is TRBV5-8, with a tentative D call TRBD1 (5 bases). V gave up 5 bases and J gave up 0 bases, with 9 bases separating them. The CDR3 sequence is 14 residues long. The germline CDR1 and CDR2 sequences are SGHTS and YDEGEE. CDR3 in DNA: TGTGCCAGCAGAAGGGGTAGCTCTGGAAACACCATATATTTT. Its protein is CASRRGSSGNTIYF.

The chain employs TRBV6-6 and TRBJ2-7, with D possibly matching TRBD1 (6 bases). Germline V gene sequence: CDR1 MNHNY, CDR2 SVGAGI (reference sequence). The V and J ends lost 6 bases and 3 bases respectively, with 15 bases between them. The CDR3 covers 14 residues. Written as DNA, the CDR3 is TGTGCCAGCAGCCTGGACAGAGTGGTCTACGAGCAGTACTTC. Its protein is CASSLDRVVYEQYF.

The V gene is TRBV2, the J gene TRBJ2-5; maybe TRBD2 (5 bases). Germline V gives CDR1 SNHLY, CDR2 FYNNEI. Trimming removed 6 bases at V and 5 bases at J, with 19 bases between. The CDR3 runs 15 residues. This CDR3 reads CASRERDWGAETQYF. In DNA form, the CDR3 reads TGTGCCAGCAGAGAACGGGATTGGGGAGCGGAGACCCAGTACTTC.

The J gene is TRBJ2-3, the V gene TRBV4-3; TRBD2 aligns across 14 bases. CDR1 is LGHNA, CDR2 YSLEER, per germline. The junction had 3 bases not matched to a gene; V was cut back by 1 base and J by 9 bases. This CDR3 spans 15 amino acids. CDR3 nucleotides: TGCGCCAGCAGCCAAGCGACTAGCGGGGGGGTAACGCAGTATTTT. Translating gives CASSQATSGGVTQYF.

V usage is TRBV18 and J usage is TRBJ1-5; 7 nucleotides agree with TRBD1. The CDR3 has 17 amino acids. Germline V gene data show CDR1 as KGHSH and CDR2 as LQKENI. The junction had 8 bases not matched to a gene; V was cut back by 0 bases and J by 3 bases. The CDR3 loop reads CASSPPPRGVDNQPQHF. The CDR3 DNA sequence: TGTGCCAGCTCACCACCTCCCAGGGGGGTGGACAATCAGCCCCAGCATTTT.

This chain links TRBV20-1 with TRBJ2-5; 11 bases map to TRBD2. CDR1 is DFQATT, CDR2 SNEGSKA, per germline (reference sequence). Germline trimming cut 3 bases from V and 2 bases from J; bases unmatched to any gene: 11. The CDR3 is 17 amino acids. This chain's CDR3 is CSASTGLAGTPQETQYF. As DNA, the CDR3 is TGCAGTGCTAGTACCGGACTAGCGGGTACACCACAAGAGACCCAGTACTTC.

The V and J genes are TRBV6-2 or TRBV6-3 and TRBJ2-7; D might be TRBD1 (6 bases). This CDR3 region has 13 residues. Germline CDR1 reads MNHEY; CDR2 reads SVGEGT. V was cut by 0 bases and J by 6 bases, with 9 bases left in between. The CDR3 is CASSYSRGGEQYF. The CDR3 DNA reads as TGTGCCAGCAGTTACTCCAGGGGCGGCGAGCAGTACTTC.

This clone was counted only a few times. The chain combines TRBV19 with TRBJ1-2; D remains ambiguous. The V end was cut by 4 bases, the J end by 4 bases, with 13 bases between. This CDR3 has 14 amino acids. Germline CDR1 is LNHDA and CDR2 is SQIVND (reference sequence). The CDR3 loop reads CASSTGTRSYGYTF. Written as DNA, the CDR3 is TGTGCCAGTAGTACGGGAACAAGAAGCTATGGCTACACCTTC. The complete variable domain, with remaining parts taken from reference TRBV19 and TRBJ1-2, reads DGGITQSPKYLFRKEGQNVTLSCEQNLNHDAMYWYRQDPGQGLRLIYYSQIVNDFQKGDIAEGYSVSREKKESFPLTVTSAQKNPTAFYLCASSTGTRSYGYTFGSGTRLTVV.

V gene TRBV6-6 combines with J gene TRBJ2-5; D not certain. V lost 6 bases to trimming and J lost 3 bases, with 5 bases between them. This CDR3 is 11 amino acids long. Per germline, CDR1 MNHNY and CDR2 SVGAGI (reference sequence). The CDR3 spells CASRTKETQYF. The CDR3 DNA sequence: TGTGCCAGCAGAACTAAAGAGACCCAGTACTTC.

This chain connects TRBV9 to TRBJ1-3; possible D gene TRBD1, 6 bases. Trimming pared 0 bases from V and 1 base from J, leaving 11 bases between. CDR3 length equals 16 residues. Germline V gene data show CDR1 as SGDLS and CDR2 as YYNGEE. The CDR3 DNA reads TGTGCCAGCAGCGTAGAGGGGGGGCTGTCTGGAAACACCATATATTTT. Its translation: CASSVEGGLSGNTIYF.

This sequence joins TRBV3-1 (or the pseudogene TRBV3-2) and TRBJ1-1; D may be TRBD1 (6 bases). This CDR3 is built from 15 residues. Trimming removed 0 bases from V and 0 bases from J, with 8 bases in between. Germline V lookup: CDR1 LGHDT, CDR2 YNNKEL (reference sequence). The CDR3 region is CASSQEGGLNTEAFF. The DNA for the CDR3 is TGTGCCAGCAGCCAAGAAGGGGGACTGAACACTGAAGCTTTCTTT.

In DNA, the CDR3 is TGCGCCAGCAGCTTAGGAGGAGGAGAGCCCCAGCATTTT. This sequence encodes CASSLGGGEPQHF. The chain links TRBV5-1 to TRBJ1-5, with D hard to call. Between the trimmed V and J ends, which lost 2 bases and 8 bases, there was a span of 11 bases. CDR1 and CDR2 from the germline V gene are SGHRS and YFSETQ. The CDR3 contains 13 residues.

The chain recombines TRBV27 with TRBJ1-2, with TRBD1 identical over 8 bases. V lost 5 bases to trimming and J lost 5 bases; unmatched junction nucleotides: 13. The CDR3 sequence is 16 residues long. CDR1 is MNHEY and CDR2 is SMNVEV in the germline V gene (reference sequence). The chain's CDR3 is CASSQRTGREGYGYTF. The CDR3 bases are TGTGCCAGCAGTCAAAGGACAGGGCGAGAGGGTTATGGCTACACCTTC.

The chain joins TRBV5-6 to TRBJ2-7; D is unclear. CDR3 size: 13 residues. Per germline, CDR1 SGHDT and CDR2 YYEEEE. The ends were cut back, 1 base at V and 6 bases at J, with 11 bases in the middle. CDR3 sequence: CASSLYGVAEQYF. The CDR3 DNA reads TGTGCCAGCAGCTTGTACGGAGTTGCCGAGCAGTACTTC.

CDR3 bases: TGCGCCAGCAGCCAAGAGGGGAGGGGAAACACCATATATTTT. It yields the protein CASSQEGRGNTIYF. The chain uses TRBV4-3 and TRBJ1-3, with unresolved D. CDR3 length equals 14 residues. Germline V gives CDR1 LGHNA, CDR2 YSLEER. Trimming stripped 0 bases from V and 4 bases from J, with 7 bases between.

The rearrangement links TRBV4-3 to TRBJ2-7, with 8 bases aligning to TRBD1. With 1 base clipped from V and 5 bases from J, the junction kept 13 bases outside the gene matches. The length of the CDR3 is 17 residues. The germline V gene has CDR1 LGHNA and CDR2 YSLEER. The CDR3 loop is CASSQGPPGTGSDEQYF. CDR3 sequence (DNA): TGCGCCAGCAGCCAAGGACCCCCCGGGACAGGTAGCGACGAGCAGTACTTC.

This rearrangement joins TRBV11-2 to TRBJ2-4; TRBD1 matches 7 bases. Germline V gene sequence: CDR1 SGHAT, CDR2 FQNNGV. V trimming: 4 bases; J trimming: 0 bases; junction bases outside the gene matches: 9. The CDR3 contains 17 residues. CDR3 DNA: TGTGCCAGCAGCTCCCGGACAGGCCCTATAGCCAAAAACATTCAGTACTTC. It specifies CASSSRTGPIAKNIQYF. The full variable domain, rest sourced from reference TRBV11-2 and TRBJ2-4, is EAGVAQSPRYKIIEKRQSVAFWCNPISGHATLYWYQQILGQGPKLLIQFQNNGVVDDSQLPKDRFSAERLKGVDSTLKIQPAKLEDSAVYLCASSSRTGPIAKNIQYFGAGTRLSVL.

V gene TRBV6-6 combines with J gene TRBJ1-6, with 11 bases lining up with TRBD1. Germline V gene lookup returns CDR1 MNHNY and CDR2 SVGAGI (reference sequence). The CDR3 extends over 15 amino acids. The junction had 5 bases not matched to a gene; V was cut back by 6 bases and J by 7 bases. The CDR3 sequence is CASSPGTGGNSPLHF. CDR3 bases: TGTGCCAGCAGCCCTGGGACAGGGGGAAATTCACCCCTCCACTTT.

The chain joins TRBV6-1 to TRBJ2-2; 11 bases align to TRBD2. The germline V gene encodes CDR1 MNHNS and CDR2 SASEGT. Trimming took 4 bases from V and 6 from J; bases not matched to a gene: 7. The CDR3 is 16 amino acids. The CDR3 DNA follows: TGTGCCAGCAGTGCCCCGACTAGCGGGGATTCCGGGGAGCTGTTTTTT. It specifies CASSAPTSGDSGELFF.

This clone appeared once. The chain recombines TRBV2 with TRBJ1-4; D gene ambiguous. The CDR3 has 14 amino acids. Between the trimmed V and J ends, which lost 2 bases and 5 bases, there was a span of 9 bases. Germline V gene data show CDR1 as SNHLY and CDR2 as FYNNEI. CDR3 region: CASSELTRNEKLFF. In DNA, the CDR3 is TGTGCCAGCAGTGAATTGACAAGGAATGAAAAACTGTTTTTT.

The V gene is TRBV3-1 (or the pseudogene TRBV3-2), the J gene TRBJ1-3; unclear D gene. Trimming stripped 1 base from V and 0 bases from J, with 10 bases between. This CDR3 contains 16 residues. Germline loops: CDR1 LGHDT, CDR2 YNNKEL (reference sequence). The CDR3 region is CASSQGQILSGNTIYF. The CDR3 region has the DNA TGTGCCAGCAGCCAAGGTCAGATTCTCTCTGGAAACACCATATATTTT.